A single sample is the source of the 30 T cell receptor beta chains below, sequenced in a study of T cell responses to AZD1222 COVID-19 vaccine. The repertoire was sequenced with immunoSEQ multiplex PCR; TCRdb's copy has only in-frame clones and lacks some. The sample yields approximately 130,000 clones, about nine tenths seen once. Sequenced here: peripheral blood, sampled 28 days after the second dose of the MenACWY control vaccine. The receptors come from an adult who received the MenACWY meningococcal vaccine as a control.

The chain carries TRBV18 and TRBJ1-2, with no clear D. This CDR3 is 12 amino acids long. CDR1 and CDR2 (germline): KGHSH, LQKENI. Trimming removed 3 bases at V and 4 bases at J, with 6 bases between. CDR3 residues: CASSPETYGYTF. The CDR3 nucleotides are TGTGCCAGCTCACCCGAAACCTATGGCTACACCTTC.

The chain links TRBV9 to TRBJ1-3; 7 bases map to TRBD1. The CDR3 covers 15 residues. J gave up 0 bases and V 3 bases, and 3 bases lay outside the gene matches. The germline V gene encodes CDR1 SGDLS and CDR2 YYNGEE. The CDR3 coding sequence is TGTGCCAGCAGCGCAGACAGGGACTCTGGAAACACCATATATTTT. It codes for CASSADRDSGNTIYF.

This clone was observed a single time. This CDR3 is CASSGGDRGLYEQYF. The CDR3 DNA is TGTGCCAGCAGCGGTGGGGACAGGGGGCTATACGAGCAGTACTTC. The chain uses TRBV9 and TRBJ2-7, with TRBD1 identical over 12 bases. Trimming cost V 3 bases and J 4 bases; bases outside gene matches: 5. CDR1 is SGDLS and CDR2 is YYNGEE in the germline V gene. The CDR3 has 15 amino acids.

The CDR3 is CASSHKIYGVRAYEQYV. CDR3 DNA: TGTGCCAGCAGCCACAAGATTTATGGGGTCAGGGCCTACGAGCAGTACGTC. This chain links TRBV3-1 (or the pseudogene TRBV3-2) with TRBJ2-7, with a weak D call TRBD1 (5 bases). The germline V gene has CDR1 LGHDT and CDR2 YNNKEL (reference sequence). Trimming took 3 bases from V and 2 from J, leaving 20 bases between them. The CDR3 loop spans 17 amino acids.

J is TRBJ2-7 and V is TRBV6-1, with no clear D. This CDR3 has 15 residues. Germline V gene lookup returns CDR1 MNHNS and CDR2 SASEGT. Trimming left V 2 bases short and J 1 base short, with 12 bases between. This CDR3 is CASSEIELRSYEQYF. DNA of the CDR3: TGTGCCAGCAGTGAAATTGAACTCCGATCCTACGAGCAGTACTTC.

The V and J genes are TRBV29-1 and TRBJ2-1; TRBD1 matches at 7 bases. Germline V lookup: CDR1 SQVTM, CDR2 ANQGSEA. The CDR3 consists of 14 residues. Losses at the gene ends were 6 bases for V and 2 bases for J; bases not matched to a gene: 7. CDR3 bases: TGCAGCGTAATCGTGACAGGGACCTACAATGAGCAGTTCTTC. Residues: CSVIVTGTYNEQFF.

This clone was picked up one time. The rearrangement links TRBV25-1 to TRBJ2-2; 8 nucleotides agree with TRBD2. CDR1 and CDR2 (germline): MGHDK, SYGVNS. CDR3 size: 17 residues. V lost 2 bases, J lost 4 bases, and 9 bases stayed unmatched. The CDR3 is CASSEDLLAGITGELFF. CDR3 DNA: TGTGCCAGCAGTGAAGATCTTTTAGCGGGAATCACCGGGGAGCTGTTTTTT.

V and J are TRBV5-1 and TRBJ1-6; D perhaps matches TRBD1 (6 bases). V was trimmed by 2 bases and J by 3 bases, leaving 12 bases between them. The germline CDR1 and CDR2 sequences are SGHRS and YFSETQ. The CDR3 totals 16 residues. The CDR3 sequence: CASSFAVGGYNSPLHF. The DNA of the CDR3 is TGCGCCAGCAGCTTCGCTGTAGGGGGCTATAATTCACCCCTCCACTTT.

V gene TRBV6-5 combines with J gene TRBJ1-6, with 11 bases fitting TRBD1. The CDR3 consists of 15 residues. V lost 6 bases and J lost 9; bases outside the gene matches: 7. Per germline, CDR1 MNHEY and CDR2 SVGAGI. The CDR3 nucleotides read TGTGCCAGCAGGCAAAGGACAGGGGGCATTTCACCCCTCCACTTT. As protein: CASRQRTGGISPLHF.

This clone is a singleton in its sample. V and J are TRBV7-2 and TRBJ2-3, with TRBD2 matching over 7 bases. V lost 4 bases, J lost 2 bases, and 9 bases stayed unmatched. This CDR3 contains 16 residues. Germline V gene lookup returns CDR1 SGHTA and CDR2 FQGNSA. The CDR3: CASSSTLAEPTDTQYF. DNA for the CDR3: TGTGCCAGCAGCTCGACTCTAGCGGAGCCCACAGATACGCAGTATTTT. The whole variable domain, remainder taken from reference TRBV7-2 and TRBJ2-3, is GAGVSQSPSNKVTEKGKDVELRCDPISGHTALYWYRQSLGQGLEFLIYFQGNSAPDKSGLPSDRFSAERTGGSVSTLTIQRTQQEDSAVYLCASSSTLAEPTDTQYFGPGTRLTVL.

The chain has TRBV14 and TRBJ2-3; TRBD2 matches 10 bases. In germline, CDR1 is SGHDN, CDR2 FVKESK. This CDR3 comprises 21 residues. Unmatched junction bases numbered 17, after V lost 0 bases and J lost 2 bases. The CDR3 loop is CASSQDYVAGGPIRDTDTQYF. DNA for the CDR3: TGTGCCAGCAGCCAAGATTACGTAGCGGGAGGTCCAATTCGCGACACAGATACGCAGTATTTT. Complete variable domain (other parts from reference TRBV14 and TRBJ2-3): EAGVTQFPSHSVIEKGQTVTLRCDPISGHDNLYWYRRVMGKEIKFLLHFVKESKQDESGMPNNRFLAERTGGTYSTLKVQPAELEDSGVYFCASSQDYVAGGPIRDTDTQYFGPGTRLTVL.

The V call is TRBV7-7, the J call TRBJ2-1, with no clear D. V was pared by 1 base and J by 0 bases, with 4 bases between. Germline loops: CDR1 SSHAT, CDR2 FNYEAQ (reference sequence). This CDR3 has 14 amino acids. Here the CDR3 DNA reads TGTGCCAGCAGCTTAGGACGCTCCTACAATGAGCAGTTCTTC. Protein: CASSLGRSYNEQFF.

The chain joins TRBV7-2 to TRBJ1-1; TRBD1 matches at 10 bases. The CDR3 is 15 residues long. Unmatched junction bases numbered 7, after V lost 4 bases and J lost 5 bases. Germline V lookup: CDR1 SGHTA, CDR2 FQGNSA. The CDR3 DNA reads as TGTGCCAGCAGCTCCCAGACAGGGGGCTTTACTGAAGCTTTCTTT. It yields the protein CASSSQTGGFTEAFF.

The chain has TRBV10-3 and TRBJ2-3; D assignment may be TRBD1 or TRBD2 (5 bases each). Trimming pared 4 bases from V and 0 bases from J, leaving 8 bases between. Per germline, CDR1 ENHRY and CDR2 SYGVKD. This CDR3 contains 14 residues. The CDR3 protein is CAISAGTSTDTQYF. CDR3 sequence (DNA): TGTGCCATCAGTGCCGGGACCAGCACAGATACGCAGTATTTT.

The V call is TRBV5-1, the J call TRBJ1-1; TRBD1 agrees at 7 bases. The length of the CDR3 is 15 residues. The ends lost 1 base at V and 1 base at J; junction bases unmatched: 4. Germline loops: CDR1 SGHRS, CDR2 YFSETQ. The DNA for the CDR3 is TGCGCCAGCAGCTTGTTTGCAGGGGGGAACACTGAAGCTTTCTTT. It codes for CASSLFAGGNTEAFF.

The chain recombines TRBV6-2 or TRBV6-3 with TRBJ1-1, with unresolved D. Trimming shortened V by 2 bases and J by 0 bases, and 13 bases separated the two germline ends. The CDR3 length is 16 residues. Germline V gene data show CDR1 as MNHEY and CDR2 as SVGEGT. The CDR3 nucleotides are TGTGCCAGCAGTTACCCCCTAGAAGAATTGAACACTGAAGCTTTCTTT. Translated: CASSYPLEELNTEAFF.

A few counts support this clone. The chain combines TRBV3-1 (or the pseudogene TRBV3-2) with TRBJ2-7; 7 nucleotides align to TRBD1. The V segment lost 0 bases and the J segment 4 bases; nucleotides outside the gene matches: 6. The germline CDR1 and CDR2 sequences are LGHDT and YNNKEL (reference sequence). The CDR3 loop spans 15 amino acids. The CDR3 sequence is CASSQDMGQMYEQYV. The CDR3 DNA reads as TGTGCCAGCAGCCAAGATATGGGACAGATGTACGAGCAGTACGTC.

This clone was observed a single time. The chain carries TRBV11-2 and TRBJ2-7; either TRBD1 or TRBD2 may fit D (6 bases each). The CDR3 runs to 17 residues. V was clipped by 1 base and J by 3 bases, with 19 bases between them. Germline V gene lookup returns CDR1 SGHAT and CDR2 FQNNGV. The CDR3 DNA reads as TGTGCCAGCAGCTTAGGGGGTCCCGGGGGCCTGAGCTACGAGCAGTACGTC. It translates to CASSLGGPGGLSYEQYV.

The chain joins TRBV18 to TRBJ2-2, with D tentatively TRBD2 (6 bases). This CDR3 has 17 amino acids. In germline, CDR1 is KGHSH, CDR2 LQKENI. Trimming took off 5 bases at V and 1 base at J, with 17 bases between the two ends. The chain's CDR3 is CASSSMGGPRNTGELFF. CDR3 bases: TGTGCCAGCTCATCCATGGGGGGACCGCGGAACACCGGGGAGCTGTTTTTT.

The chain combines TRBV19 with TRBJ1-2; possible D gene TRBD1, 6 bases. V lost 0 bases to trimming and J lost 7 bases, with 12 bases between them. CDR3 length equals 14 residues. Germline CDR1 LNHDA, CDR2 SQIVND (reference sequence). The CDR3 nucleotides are TGTGCCAGTAGTATAGACAGGGGCGCAGGTGGCTACACCTTC. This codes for CASSIDRGAGGYTF.

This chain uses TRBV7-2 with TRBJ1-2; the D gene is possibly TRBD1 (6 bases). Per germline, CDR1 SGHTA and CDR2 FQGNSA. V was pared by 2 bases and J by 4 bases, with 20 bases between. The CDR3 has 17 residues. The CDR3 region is CASSLLAGASVGYGYTF. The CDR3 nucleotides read TGTGCCAGCAGCTTATTGGCAGGGGCGTCGGTAGGCTATGGCTACACCTTC.

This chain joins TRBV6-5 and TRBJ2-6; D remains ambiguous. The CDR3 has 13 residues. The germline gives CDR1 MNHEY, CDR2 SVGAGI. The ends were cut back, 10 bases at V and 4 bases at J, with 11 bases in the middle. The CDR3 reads CATAPSGANVLTF. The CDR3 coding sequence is TGTGCCACAGCGCCGTCAGGGGCCAACGTCCTGACTTTC.

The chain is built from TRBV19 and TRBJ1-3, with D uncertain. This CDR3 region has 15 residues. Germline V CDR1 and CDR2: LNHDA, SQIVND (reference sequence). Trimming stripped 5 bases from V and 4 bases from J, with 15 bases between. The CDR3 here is CASSFQNLAGNTIYF. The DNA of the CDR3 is TGTGCCAGTAGTTTTCAGAACTTGGCAGGAAACACCATATATTTT.

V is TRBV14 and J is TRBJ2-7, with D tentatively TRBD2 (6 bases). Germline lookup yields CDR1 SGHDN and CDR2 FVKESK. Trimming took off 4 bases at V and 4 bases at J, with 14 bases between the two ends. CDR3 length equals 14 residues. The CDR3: CASSPVNGGYEQYF. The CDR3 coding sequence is TGTGCCAGCAGCCCCGTGAACGGAGGGTACGAGCAGTACTTC.

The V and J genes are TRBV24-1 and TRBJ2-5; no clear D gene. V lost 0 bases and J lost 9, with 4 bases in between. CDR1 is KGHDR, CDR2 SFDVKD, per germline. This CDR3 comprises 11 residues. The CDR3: CATSDLQSQYF. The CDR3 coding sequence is TGTGCCACCAGTGATTTGCAGTCCCAGTACTTC.

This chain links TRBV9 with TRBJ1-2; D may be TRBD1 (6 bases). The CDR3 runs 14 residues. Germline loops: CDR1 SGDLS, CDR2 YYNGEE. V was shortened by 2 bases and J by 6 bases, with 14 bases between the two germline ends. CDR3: CASSVFWGQNGYTF. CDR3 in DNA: TGTGCCAGCAGCGTCTTCTGGGGGCAAAATGGCTACACCTTC. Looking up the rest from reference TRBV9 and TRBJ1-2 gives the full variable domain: DSGVTQTPKHLITATGQRVTLRCSPRSGDLSVYWYQQSLDQGLQFLIQYYNGEERAKGNILERFSAQQFPDLHSELNLSSLELGDSALYFCASSVFWGQNGYTFGSGTRLTVV.

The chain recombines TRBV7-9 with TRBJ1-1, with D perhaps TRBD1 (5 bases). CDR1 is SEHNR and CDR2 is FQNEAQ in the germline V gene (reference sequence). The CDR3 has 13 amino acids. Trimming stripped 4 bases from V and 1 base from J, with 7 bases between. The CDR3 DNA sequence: TGTGCCAGCAGCTCCGGGGGGAACACTGAAGCTTTCTTT. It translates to CASSSGGNTEAFF.

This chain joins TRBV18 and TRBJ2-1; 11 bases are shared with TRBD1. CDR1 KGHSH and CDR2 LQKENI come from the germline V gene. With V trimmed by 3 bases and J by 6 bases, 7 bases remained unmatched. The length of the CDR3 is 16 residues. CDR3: CASSPGRDRGSNEQFF. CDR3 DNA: TGTGCCAGCTCACCGGGCCGGGACAGGGGGAGCAATGAGCAGTTCTTC.

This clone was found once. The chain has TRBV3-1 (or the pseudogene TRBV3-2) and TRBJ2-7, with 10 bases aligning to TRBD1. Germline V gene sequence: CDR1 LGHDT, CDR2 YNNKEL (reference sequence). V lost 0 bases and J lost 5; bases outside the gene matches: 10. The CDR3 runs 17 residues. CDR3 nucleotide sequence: TGTGCCAGCAGCCAAGAGACCGGGACAGGGGTTGAAGACGAGCAGTACGTC. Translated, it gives CASSQETGTGVEDEQYV.

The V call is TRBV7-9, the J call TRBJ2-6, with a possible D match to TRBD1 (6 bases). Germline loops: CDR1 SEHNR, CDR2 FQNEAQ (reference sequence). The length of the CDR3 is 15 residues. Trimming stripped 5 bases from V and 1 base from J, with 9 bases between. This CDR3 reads CASSRGGSGANVLTF. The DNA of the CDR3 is TGTGCCAGCAGCCGAGGGGGTTCTGGGGCCAACGTCCTGACTTTC.